Listed below are T cell receptor beta chains from one sample, sequenced in a study of cytomegalovirus exposure and HLA in healthy donors. Generated by immunoSEQ multiplex PCR, the TCRdb table keeps only in-frame clones and is missing some. Altogether about 56,000 clones are present, approximately 92% being singletons, with the ten largest covering 1.1%. The material sequenced was PBMCs. The origin of the receptors is a man aged 18-30 years in good health and CMV-seronegative. Both conserved end residues are part of each CDR3. A D gene is named only where the DNA matches it firmly. Not all rows give a size; the values are once, few, many and, for expanded clones, a class.

D	J	size	V	CDR3	DNA
TRBD2	TRBJ2-7	many	TRBV4-2	CASSQDTSGTYEQYF	TGTGCCAGCAGCCAAGATACTAGCGGAACCTACGAGCAGTACTTC
TRBD2	TRBJ2-3	-	TRBV10-3	CAIREGLAGGNSRTDTQYF	TGTGCCATCAGAGAGGGACTAGCGGGAGGAAATAGTAGAACAGATACGCAGTATTTT
-	TRBJ1-5	-	TRBV19	CASSPQITGNQPQHF	TGTGCCAGTAGTCCCCAGATCACAGGGAATCAGCCCCAGCATTTT
-	TRBJ1-1	-	TRBV10-3	CAISDLRVKRSTEAFF	TGTGCCATCAGTGACTTGAGGGTCAAGAGGAGCACTGAAGCTTTCTTT
-	TRBJ2-2	-	TRBV28	CASSVQGVGELFF	TGTGCCAGCAGCGTTCAGGGTGTCGGGGAGCTGTTTTTT
TRBD2	TRBJ2-3	-	TRBV5-1	CASSSMEGGLTDTQYF	TGCGCCAGCAGCTCCATGGAGGGAGGGTTAACGGATACGCAGTATTTT
-	TRBJ2-1	-	TRBV7-9	CASSLGLAYNEQFF	TGTGCCAGCAGCTTGGGACTTGCCTACAATGAGCAGTTCTTC
TRBD2	TRBJ2-1	-	TRBV5-1	CASALAGTKYNEQFF	TGCGCCAGTGCCCTAGCCGGGACTAAGTACAATGAGCAGTTCTTC
-	TRBJ2-7	-	TRBV9	CASSVPPRADTDYEQYF	TGTGCCAGCAGCGTACCCCCCAGGGCGGACACGGACTACGAGCAGTACTTC
-	TRBJ2-1	-	TRBV27	CASSLLEDFSNEQFF	TGTGCCAGCAGTTTGCTAGAGGACTTTAGCAATGAGCAGTTCTTC
TRBD1	TRBJ2-1	-	TRBV4-1	CASSQSRTGTPYNEQFF	TGCGCCAGCAGCCAGAGCCGGACAGGGACTCCCTACAATGAGCAGTTCTTC
-	TRBJ1-5	-	TRBV7-2	CASSPFDSSFRPQHF	TGTGCCAGCAGCCCGTTCGACAGCTCCTTTCGGCCCCAGCATTTT
TRBD2	TRBJ2-7	-	TRBV4-1	CASSQVPSGSYFYEQYF	TGCGCCAGCAGCCAAGTCCCTAGCGGGAGCTATTTCTACGAGCAGTACTTC
TRBD1	TRBJ1-2	-	TRBV5-4	CASTRTGGMRGYTF	TGTGCCAGCACCCGGACAGGGGGAATGAGGGGCTACACCTTC
-	TRBJ2-5	-	TRBV5-1	CASSPAGETQYF	TGCGCCAGCAGCCCCGCCGGGGAGACCCAGTACTTC
-	TRBJ2-7	-	TRBV4-1	CASSQTENYEQYF	TGCGCCAGCAGCCAGACAGAGAACTACGAGCAGTACTTC
TRBD1	TRBJ1-1	once	TRBV6-5	CASSEQGLDTEAFF	TGTGCCAGCAGTGAACAGGGGTTGGACACTGAAGCTTTCTTT
TRBD2	TRBJ2-3	-	TRBV7-2	CASSETSVHSTDTQYF	TGTGCCAGCAGCGAAACTAGCGTACACAGCACAGATACGCAGTATTTT
TRBD2	TRBJ2-1	-	TRBV6-6	CASSGTSGDNEQFF	TGTGCCAGCAGTGGGACTAGCGGCGACAATGAGCAGTTCTTC
TRBD2	TRBJ2-7	-	TRBV7-9	CASSLSSGGYEQYF	TGTGCCAGCAGCTTGTCTAGCGGGGGCTACGAGCAGTACTTC
TRBD1	TRBJ2-7	-	TRBV7-3	CASSLTGQGYEQYF	TGTGCCAGCAGCTTAACGGGACAGGGATACGAGCAGTACTTC
TRBD2	TRBJ2-1	-	TRBV4-3	CASSQDQPGRGFSEQFF	TGCGCCAGCAGCCAAGATCAACCCGGGAGGGGATTTAGTGAGCAGTTCTTC
TRBD2	TRBJ2-7	once	TRBV15	CATSRETSGASYEQYF	TGTGCCACCAGCAGAGAGACTAGCGGGGCCTCCTACGAGCAGTACTTC
TRBD1	TRBJ1-3	once	TRBV4-1	CASSQGRQGAYGNTIYF	TGCGCCAGCAGCCAAGGGAGACAGGGGGCGTATGGAAACACCATATATTTT
TRBD1	TRBJ1-2	-	TRBV9	CASSAGDRAEGYTF	TGTGCCAGCAGCGCCGGGGACAGGGCGGAAGGCTACACCTTC
TRBD2	TRBJ2-5	-	TRBV7-2	CASSLESGGETQYF	TGTGCCAGCAGCTTAGAATCCGGGGGGGAGACCCAGTACTTC
TRBD1	TRBJ2-7	-	TRBV7-9	CASRQNRGSYEQYF	TGTGCCAGCAGGCAAAACAGGGGATCCTACGAGCAGTACTTC
TRBD1	TRBJ1-1	-	TRBV28	CASSLWDRGRPFTPNTEAFF	TGTGCCAGCAGTTTATGGGACAGGGGGAGGCCGTTTACACCGAACACTGAAGCTTTCTTT
-	TRBJ2-3	once	TRBV6-1	CASREADTQYF	TGTGCCAGCAGAGAGGCAGATACGCAGTATTTT
TRBD1	TRBJ2-5	-	TRBV28	CASNRGTVQETQYF	TGTGCCAGCAACCGTGGGACAGTTCAAGAGACCCAGTACTTC
TRBD2	TRBJ2-7	-	TRBV10-2	CASSPSGRTYEQYF	TGCGCCAGCAGCCCTAGCGGTCGCACCTACGAGCAGTACTTC
TRBD1	TRBJ2-2	-	TRBV7-8	CASSRDRVNTGELFF	TGTGCCAGCAGCCGGGACAGGGTGAACACCGGGGAGCTGTTTTTT
-	TRBJ1-1	-	TRBV5-4	CATQSDLGMNTEAFF	TGTGCCACCCAGTCCGATCTCGGGATGAACACTGAAGCTTTCTTT
TRBD2	TRBJ2-6	-	TRBV18	CASSRTSGSSGANVLTF	TGTGCCAGCTCTCGGACTAGCGGGTCGTCTGGGGCCAACGTCCTGACTTTC
TRBD1	TRBJ2-3	-	TRBV5-4	CASKTDRGMADTQYF	TGTGCCAGCAAGACGGACAGGGGAATGGCAGATACGCAGTATTTT